These T cell receptor beta chains were read from a single sample in a study of cytomegalovirus exposure and HLA in healthy donors. Assay used: immunoSEQ multiplex PCR; TCRdb lists only in-frame clones, some missing. Counted here are fewer than 85,000 clones, around nine tenths occurring once; the ten biggest clones make up about 3.8%. The source material was PBMCs. The source is a woman in her late teens or twenties in good health and CMV-seropositive. CDR3s include the opening cysteine and the closing phenylalanine or tryptophan. The order of the fields is clone size, CDR3 length, V gene, D gene, J gene, CDR3 protein, CDR3 DNA. The D gene is left open where the match is weak. Expanded clones get a size class; other rows say once, few or many, or leave the size out.

-	15	TRBV9	-	TRBJ2-1	CASSLTGFSGNEQFF	TGTGCCAGCAGCTTAACAGGGTTCTCGGGCAATGAGCAGTTCTTC
-	11	TRBV14	-	TRBJ2-7	CASSTGYEQYF	TGTGCCAGCAGCACAGGTTACGAGCAGTACTTC
-	15	TRBV7-9	TRBD2	TRBJ2-7	CASSPGLAGTYEQYF	TGTGCCAGCAGCCCGGGACTAGCGGGGACCTACGAGCAGTACTTC
-	16	TRBV7-2	-	TRBJ1-5	CASSLSGGPLGQPQHF	TGTGCCAGCAGCCTGAGTGGGGGCCCCCTTGGCCAGCCCCAGCATTTT
-	14	TRBV27	-	TRBJ2-7	CASSPGTSSYEQYF	TGTGCCAGCAGTCCTGGGACATCTTCCTACGAGCAGTACTTC
-	14	TRBV2	-	TRBJ2-3	CASTSQGRTDTQYF	TGTGCCAGCACCTCACAGGGTCGCACAGATACGCAGTATTTT
-	12	TRBV12-5	TRBD1	TRBJ1-2	CASGDRDYGYTF	TGTGCTAGTGGGGACAGGGACTATGGCTACACCTTC
-	18	TRBV4-2	TRBD2	TRBJ2-6	CASSQEPGTITSANVLTF	TGTGCCAGCAGCCAAGAACCCGGGACTATTACATCGGCCAACGTCCTGACTTTC
-	15	TRBV2	TRBD2	TRBJ2-7	CASSEGSSGAYEQYF	TGTGCCAGCAGTGAAGGAAGTAGCGGGGCTTACGAGCAGTACTTC
-	16	TRBV5-1	-	TRBJ1-1	CASSEGRGGMNTEAFF	TGCGCCAGCAGCGAAGGACGAGGCGGGATGAACACTGAAGCTTTCTTT
once	16	TRBV5-1	TRBD1	TRBJ2-1	CASSLEFRTGANEQFF	TGCGCCAGCAGCTTGGAATTTAGGACAGGGGCCAATGAGCAGTTCTTC
few	15	TRBV5-6	-	TRBJ2-7	CASSLAGTPAYEQYF	TGTGCCAGCAGCTTGGCAGGGACACCTGCCTACGAGCAGTACTTC
-	12	TRBV30	-	TRBJ1-4	CALYRPAEKLFF	TGTGCCTTATACAGGCCTGCTGAAAAACTGTTTTTT
-	14	TRBV2	-	TRBJ1-5	CASSEGRINQPQHF	TGTGCCAGCAGTGAAGGGCGGATCAATCAGCCCCAGCATTTT
-	14	TRBV6-5	TRBD2	TRBJ2-3	CASSLGTSELGQYF	TGTGCCAGCAGTTTAGGGACTAGCGAGTTGGGGCAGTATTTT
-	13	TRBV30	-	TRBJ1-4	CATTSATNEKLFF	TGTGCCACCACTTCGGCAACTAATGAAAAACTGTTTTTT
-	15	TRBV7-9	TRBD1	TRBJ2-1	CASSRTRGLYNEQFF	TGTGCCAGCAGTCGTACCAGGGGGCTATACAATGAGCAGTTCTTC
-	13	TRBV4-1	-	TRBJ1-5	CASSQYKSQPQHF	TGCGCCAGCAGCCAATATAAATCTCAGCCCCAGCATTTT
-	16	TRBV4-1	TRBD1	TRBJ1-1	CASSQDPRTGGIEAFF	TGCGCCAGCAGCCAAGACCCTCGGACAGGGGGCATTGAAGCTTTCTTT
-	15	TRBV27	TRBD2	TRBJ2-7	CASSGRTSGEYEQYF	TGTGCCAGCAGTGGGCGGACTAGCGGGGAGTACGAGCAGTACTTC
-	13	TRBV28	-	TRBJ1-2	CASSPLRGRGYTF	TGTGCCAGCAGTCCACTCCGTGGTCGGGGCTACACCTTC
once	15	TRBV9	-	TRBJ2-3	CASSVATGSTDTQYF	TGTGCCAGCAGCGTAGCGACCGGGAGCACAGATACGCAGTATTTT
-	15	TRBV28	TRBD1	TRBJ2-7	CASRPHRTGANEQYF	TGTGCCAGCAGACCCCATAGGACAGGAGCCAACGAGCAGTACTTC
-	18	TRBV27	-	TRBJ2-7	CASSFRQLGLAEPYEQYF	TGTGCCAGCAGTTTCAGACAATTGGGTCTTGCCGAACCCTACGAGCAGTACTTC
-	18	TRBV9	TRBD2	TRBJ2-2	CASSDPPGLASNTGELFF	TGTGCCAGCAGCGACCCCCCGGGACTAGCATCGAACACCGGGGAGCTGTTTTTT
-	15	TRBV9	-	TRBJ2-1	CASSVVGASYNEQFF	TGTGCCAGCAGCGTTGTTGGGGCCTCCTACAATGAGCAGTTCTTC
-	12	TRBV7-9	TRBD1	TRBJ1-1	CASSTQGAEAFF	TGTGCCAGCAGCACACAGGGGGCTGAAGCTTTCTTT
-	16	TRBV27	-	TRBJ2-1	CASSPSVASSYNEQFF	TGTGCCAGCAGTCCCTCGGTAGCGTCGTCCTACAATGAGCAGTTCTTC
-	17	TRBV9	TRBD1	TRBJ1-1	CASSDPPAGQRNTEAFF	TGTGCCAGCAGCGACCCCCCCGCGGGACAGAGAAACACTGAAGCTTTCTTT
-	12	TRBV30	-	TRBJ2-7	CAWAVPTYEQYF	TGTGCCTGGGCGGTGCCCACCTACGAGCAGTACTTC
-	14	TRBV10-3	TRBD2	TRBJ2-3	CAITSGGARDTQYF	TGTGCCATAACTAGCGGGGGGGCCAGGGATACGCAGTATTTT
-	14	TRBV28	-	TRBJ2-7	CASSPTGISNEQYF	TGTGCCAGCAGCCCGACAGGTATCTCTAACGAGCAGTACTTC
few	15	TRBV7-8	-	TRBJ1-5	CASSLATRSNQPQHF	TGTGCCAGCAGCTTAGCGACAAGGAGCAATCAGCCCCAGCATTTT
-	15	TRBV28	-	TRBJ2-1	CASSQLSRDINEQFF	TGTGCCAGCAGTCAACTATCAAGGGACATCAATGAGCAGTTCTTC
-	16	TRBV7-2	TRBD2	TRBJ2-2	CASSPRGLAGGGELFF	TGTGCCAGCAGCCCAAGGGGACTAGCGGGGGGCGGGGAGCTGTTTTTT
once	16	TRBV19	TRBD2	TRBJ2-1	CASSKRTSGPYNEQFF	TGTGCCAGTAGTAAACGGACTAGCGGACCCTACAATGAGCAGTTCTTC
once	15	TRBV27	TRBD1	TRBJ2-7	CASSLGGTGPYEQYF	TGTGCCAGCAGTCTGGGTGGGACAGGGCCCTACGAGCAGTACTTC
-	12	TRBV30	-	TRBJ2-1	CAWGQRDNEQFF	TGTGCCTGGGGACAGAGAGACAATGAGCAGTTCTTC
-	16	TRBV18	TRBD1	TRBJ2-2	CASSPTTGGGTGELFF	TGTGCCAGCTCACCTACGACAGGGGGCGGCACCGGGGAGCTGTTTTTT
-	17	TRBV7-8	TRBD1	TRBJ1-5	CASSPTRDRVVNQPQHF	TGTGCCAGCAGCCCGACCAGGGACAGGGTGGTCAATCAGCCCCAGCATTTT
-	14	TRBV6-5	-	TRBJ1-4	CASSLGQGREKLFF	TGTGCCAGCAGCCTCGGGCAGGGGCGGGAAAAACTGTTTTTT
-	15	TRBV11-2	-	TRBJ2-7	CASSFLETGNYEQYF	TGTGCCAGCAGCTTTTTGGAAACAGGGAACTACGAGCAGTACTTC
-	15	TRBV7-2	TRBD1	TRBJ2-7	CASSLTGGTSYEQYF	TGTGCCAGCAGCTTAACAGGGGGTACCTCCTACGAGCAGTACTTC
-	16	TRBV4-3	TRBD1	TRBJ2-7	CASSQDPGQGGHEQYF	TGCGCCAGCAGCCAAGATCCGGGACAGGGAGGGCACGAGCAGTACTTC
-	15	TRBV6-4	-	TRBJ2-3	CASSVGVGDTDTQYF	TGTGCCAGCAGTGTCGGGGTTGGAGACACAGATACGCAGTATTTT
-	16	TRBV27	TRBD2	TRBJ2-5	CASSFLAGGPMETQYF	TGTGCCAGCAGTTTCCTAGCGGGAGGGCCGATGGAGACCCAGTACTTC
-	14	TRBV2	-	TRBJ2-2	CASSVLGTAGELFF	TGTGCCAGCAGTGTTCTAGGTACGGCCGGGGAGCTGTTTTTT
-	13	TRBV7-2	-	TRBJ2-7	CASSLDMPYEQYF	TGTGCCAGCAGCTTAGACATGCCCTACGAGCAGTACTTC
-	14	TRBV4-2	-	TRBJ1-5	CASSQVSGDQPQHF	TGTGCCAGCAGCCAAGTTTCGGGGGATCAGCCCCAGCATTTT
-	12	TRBV30	-	TRBJ2-5	CAWSRGQETQYF	TGTGCCTGGAGCAGGGGACAAGAGACCCAGTACTTC
-	15	TRBV5-1	TRBD1	TRBJ2-7	CASSLRDSDFYEQYF	TGCGCCAGCAGCTTGAGGGACAGCGACTTCTACGAGCAGTACTTC
-	17	TRBV4-3	-	TRBJ1-4	CASSQDVLGFANEKLFF	TGCGCCAGCAGCCAAGATGTACTAGGGTTTGCTAATGAAAAACTGTTTTTT
-	15	TRBV2	TRBD2	TRBJ2-7	CASNERGLAGYEQYF	TGTGCCAGCAACGAGCGGGGGCTAGCGGGATACGAGCAGTACTTC
-	14	TRBV7-2	-	TRBJ1-1	CASSPYYGNTEAFF	TGTGCCAGCAGCCCTTACTATGGAAACACTGAAGCTTTCTTT
medium-sized	11	TRBV7-3	-	TRBJ2-5	CASSFAETQYF	TGTGCCAGCAGCTTTGCGGAGACCCAGTACTTC